This TCR beta chain was recorded in a study of blood T cell repertoires in COVID-19. Whole-study context: The analysed material was cDNA or gDNA that came from T cells, B-cell-depleted T cells, or PBMCs.

In the case of this clone: The sample holds other DNA sequences that translate to the same CDR3.

Trimming removed 1 base from V and 1 base from J; junction bases left unmatched: 1. Per the germline V gene, CDR1 is SGHAT and CDR2 is FQNNGV. The CDR3 runs 16 residues. Clones were read by immunoSEQ multiplex PCR, and TCRdb kept only the in-frame ones, dropping some. The sample comprises approximately 180,000 clones, roughly nine tenths of which are singletons, and 2% to 2.5% rests with the top ten. This receptor was identified in a woman aged 40 to 55 with acute COVID-19. The rearrangement uses TRBV11-2 and TRBJ2-3, with 11 bases aligning to TRBD2. The sample comprised PBMCs or T cells enriched from blood (not recorded which). The CDR3 here is CASSLALAGGTDTQYF. The CDR3, as DNA: TGTGCCAGCAGCTTAGCACTAGCGGGGGGCACAGATACGCAGTATTTT.